This T cell receptor (beta chain) was retrieved from a study of blood T cell repertoires in COVID-19. Study background: Both acute and convalescent COVID-19 samples were obtained from the United States, Italy and Spain. The analysed material was cDNA or gDNA that came from T cells, B-cell-depleted T cells, or PBMCs.

This CDR3 comprises 16 residues. Germline lookup yields CDR1 MNHEY and CDR2 SMNVEV (reference sequence). Trimming removed 7 bases from V and 0 bases from J; junction bases left unmatched: 5. Per the original data handling: Amplifying reference gene primers gave estimates of nucleated cell counts. TCRdb keeps only in-frame clones here, not all; method: immunoSEQ multiplex PCR. The V and J calls and clone size were taken over from that table, and D and trimming were inferred from the DNA. The sample has 70,000 to 75,000 clones; approximately 83% are singletons. The sample taken for sequencing was peripheral blood. V gene TRBV27 combines with J gene TRBJ2-6, with 8 bases aligning to TRBD2. This receptor was obtained from a man between 70 and 80 years old with acute or convalescent COVID-19. The CDR3 DNA is TGTGCCAGCAACCTAAGCGGGGGCTCTGGGGCCAACGTCCTGACTTTC. Its protein is CASNLSGGSGANVLTF.